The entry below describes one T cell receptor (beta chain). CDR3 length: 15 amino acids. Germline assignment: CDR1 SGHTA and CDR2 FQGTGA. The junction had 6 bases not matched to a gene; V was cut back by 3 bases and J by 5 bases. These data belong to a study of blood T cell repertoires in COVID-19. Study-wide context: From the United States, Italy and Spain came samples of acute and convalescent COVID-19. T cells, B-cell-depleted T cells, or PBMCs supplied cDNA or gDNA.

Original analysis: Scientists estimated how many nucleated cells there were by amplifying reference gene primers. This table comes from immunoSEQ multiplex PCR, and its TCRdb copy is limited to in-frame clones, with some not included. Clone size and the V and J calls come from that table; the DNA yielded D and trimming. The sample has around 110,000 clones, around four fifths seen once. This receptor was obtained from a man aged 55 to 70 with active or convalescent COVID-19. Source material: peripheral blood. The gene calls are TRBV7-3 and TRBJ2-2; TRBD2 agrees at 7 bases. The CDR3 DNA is TGTGCCAGCAGCTTCAGCGGAGCGGGGACCGGGGAGCTGTTTTTT. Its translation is CASSFSGAGTGELFF.